The 22 T cell receptor beta chains below come from one sample, sequenced in a study of shared clonotypes between healthy human individuals (dated by TCRdb to 2020 to 2022). The receptor library was made with the immunoSEQ multiplex PCR assay. The table comes from immuneACCESS by way of TCRdb, which keeps in-frame sequences with V and J called. Part of the clones is missing from these tables; in studies checked, under half for an unresolved V gene and the rest for unknown reasons. The sample records 2.3 million or so clones, 90% to 95% of which are singletons. The biggest ten clones account for 0.39% of the sample. What was sequenced was naive CD4+ T cells from PBMCs. Explained via the paper, the cell subset or site label denotes: CD45RA+ positively selected. The receptor source for this set is a man aged 18-30 years in good health. Some clones in this sample may be carry-over from other donors' samples.

Concerning this clone itself: This CDR3 is also generated by other DNA sequences in the sample. J is TRBJ2-7 and V is TRBV7-6; TRBD1 aligns across 12 bases. The V gene end was trimmed by 0 bases and the J gene end by 4 bases; junction bases not matched to a gene: 1. The CDR3 runs 15 residues. Germline V gene data show CDR1 as SGHVS and CDR2 as FNYEAQ. CDR3: CASSLAGQGAYEQYF. CDR3 bases: TGTGCCAGCAGCTTAGCGGGACAGGGGGCTTACGAGCAGTACTTC.

The chain has TRBV28 and TRBJ1-2, with D perhaps TRBD1 (5 bases). V was cut by 2 bases and J by 5 bases, with 15 bases left in between. The germline gives CDR1 MDHEN, CDR2 SYDVKM. The length of the CDR3 is 15 residues. This chain's CDR3 is CASSLPGSGWYGYTF. As DNA, the CDR3 is TGTGCCAGCAGTTTACCGGGGTCAGGGTGGTATGGCTACACCTTC.

V is TRBV9 and J is TRBJ2-1; unclear D gene. The CDR3 totals 17 residues. From germline, CDR1 is SGDLS and CDR2 YYNGEE. V lost 2 bases and J 6 bases, leaving 21 bases between the germline ends. Written as DNA, the CDR3 is TGTGCCAGCAGCGTCACAGTAAGCTTCACAGTCAGCAATGAGCAGTTCTTC. The encoded protein is CASSVTVSFTVSNEQFF. The variable domain in full, completed from reference TRBV9 and TRBJ2-1, reads DSGVTQTPKHLITATGQRVTLRCSPRSGDLSVYWYQQSLDQGLQFLIQYYNGEERAKGNILERFSAQQFPDLHSELNLSSLELGDSALYFCASSVTVSFTVSNEQFFGPGTRLTVL.

The chain combines TRBV5-1 with TRBJ2-4; 9 nucleotides agree with TRBD1. Germline CDR1 and CDR2: SGHRS and YFSETQ. CDR3 size: 16 residues. Trimming cost V 3 bases and J 9 bases; bases outside gene matches: 13. CDR3 sequence (DNA): TGCGCCAGCAGCTCCATGGCCGGGACAGGGCGGGTCATTCAGTACTTC. Protein sequence: CASSSMAGTGRVIQYF.

The CDR3 region is CASSYLNYEQYF. Here the CDR3 DNA reads TGCGCCAGCAGCTACTTAAACTACGAGCAGTACTTC. The V and J genes are TRBV5-1 and TRBJ2-7; no definite D call. V lost 3 bases and J 3 bases, leaving 7 bases between the germline ends. The CDR3 runs to 12 residues. Germline lookup yields CDR1 SGHRS and CDR2 YFSETQ.

This clone appeared a single time. The chain has TRBV9 and TRBJ2-1; TRBD1 agrees at 11 bases. The V segment lost 2 bases and the J segment 3 bases; nucleotides outside the gene matches: 1. This CDR3 comprises 15 residues. The V gene's germline CDR1 is SGDLS and CDR2 YYNGEE. CDR3 region: CASSVDRGLYNEQFF. In DNA, the CDR3 is TGTGCCAGCAGCGTGGACAGGGGGCTCTACAATGAGCAGTTCTTC.

The gene calls are TRBV2 and TRBJ2-3; D is undetermined. The germline V gene encodes CDR1 SNHLY and CDR2 FYNNEI. Between the trimmed V and J ends, which lost 11 bases and 1 base, there was a span of 13 bases. This CDR3 has 13 amino acids. The CDR3 protein is CAPTPACTDTQYF. CDR3 sequence (DNA): TGTGCCCCCACCCCAGCCTGCACAGATACGCAGTATTTT.

The chain couples TRBV5-1 to TRBJ2-2, with 8 positions matching TRBD1. In germline, CDR1 is SGHRS, CDR2 YFSETQ. V dropped 5 bases and J dropped 0; count of bases not matched to a gene: 6. The CDR3 has 16 residues. The CDR3 nucleotides are TGCGCCAGCAGTTCAGGGGGCCGCGCGAACACCGGGGAGCTGTTTTTT. Amino acids: CASSSGGRANTGELFF. Variable domain in full (rest from reference TRBV5-1 and TRBJ2-2): KAGVTQTPRYLIKTRGQQVTLSCSPISGHRSVSWYQQTPGQGLQFLFEYFSETQRNKGNFPGRFSGRQFSNSRSEMNVSTLELGDSALYLCASSSGGRANTGELFFGEGSRLTVL.

The rearrangement joins TRBV7-3 to TRBJ1-1, with D tentatively TRBD1 (5 bases). This CDR3 comprises 14 residues. V dropped 5 bases and J dropped 5 bases, with 15 bases sitting between them. Germline CDR1 and CDR2: SGHTA and FQGTGA. The CDR3 loop reads CASSPRVGATEAFF. CDR3 DNA: TGTGCCAGCAGCCCGCGGGTCGGGGCTACTGAAGCTTTCTTT.

V is TRBV4-3 and J is TRBJ1-4, with D perhaps matching TRBD1 (5 bases). Trimming took off 4 bases at V and 0 bases at J, with 9 bases between the two ends. The CDR3 covers 15 residues. Germline values: CDR1 LGHNA, CDR2 YSLEER. DNA for the CDR3: TGCGCCAGCAGCCCCGGGGCCTCAACTAATGAAAAACTGTTTTTT. Residues: CASSPGASTNEKLFF.

The chain has TRBV5-1 and TRBJ1-3; D is perhaps TRBD1 (6 bases). Germline assignment: CDR1 SGHRS and CDR2 YFSETQ. V lost 0 bases to trimming and J lost 3 bases, with 10 bases between them. The CDR3 loop spans 15 amino acids. This CDR3 is CASSLAGALGNTIYF. The CDR3 nucleotides are TGCGCCAGCAGCTTGGCGGGGGCGCTTGGAAACACCATATATTTT.

The CDR3 region is CASSLTGIYGYTF. In DNA form, the CDR3 reads TGTGCCAGCTCATTGACAGGGATCTATGGCTACACCTTC. The chain carries TRBV18 and TRBJ1-2; 7 bases fit TRBD1. Trimming took 5 bases from V and 4 from J; bases not matched to a gene: 4. Germline V CDR1 and CDR2: KGHSH, LQKENI. The CDR3 is 13 residues long.

The chain uses TRBV5-1 and TRBJ2-7; D is tentatively TRBD1 or TRBD2 (5 bases each). The V end lost 4 bases, the J end lost 7 bases, and 18 bases lay between the germline ends. This CDR3 region has 14 residues. CDR1 is SGHRS and CDR2 is YFSETQ in the germline V gene. DNA of the CDR3: TGCGCCAGCAGCCTAGAGACGGGGCTGGGGGAGCAGTACTTC. Translated: CASSLETGLGEQYF. Full variable domain (rest looked up from reference TRBV5-1 and TRBJ2-7): KAGVTQTPRYLIKTRGQQVTLSCSPISGHRSVSWYQQTPGQGLQFLFEYFSETQRNKGNFPGRFSGRQFSNSRSEMNVSTLELGDSALYLCASSLETGLGEQYFGPGTRLTVT.

As concerns this clone: The sample holds other DNA sequences that translate to the same CDR3. The chain combines TRBV9 with TRBJ2-3; D ambiguous. The CDR3 spans 12 residues. Per the germline V gene, CDR1 is SGDLS and CDR2 is YYNGEE. Trimming shortened V by 3 bases and J by 2 bases, and 4 bases separated the two germline ends. The CDR3 region is CASSAHTDTQYF. CDR3 in DNA: TGTGCCAGCAGCGCGCACACAGATACGCAGTATTTT.

In regard to this clone: Other nucleotide sequences in the sample specify the same CDR3. The V call is TRBV11-2, the J call TRBJ2-3; no reliable D call. The CDR3 is made up of 13 amino acids. V gave up 0 bases and J gave up 2 bases, with 3 bases separating them. Germline CDR1 is SGHAT and CDR2 is FQNNGV. CDR3 DNA sequence: TGTGCCAGCAGCTTAGATTCCACAGATACGCAGTATTTT. Amino acid sequence: CASSLDSTDTQYF.

For the CDR3, the DNA is TGTGCCAGCAGACCCACTAGCGTCGGCTACAATGAGCAGTTCTTC. Protein product: CASRPTSVGYNEQFF. This rearrangement joins TRBV28 to TRBJ2-1; 7 bases align to TRBD2. This CDR3 region has 15 residues. V lost 6 bases, J lost 3 bases, and 8 bases stayed unmatched. Germline assignment: CDR1 MDHEN and CDR2 SYDVKM.

The rearrangement uses TRBV9 and TRBJ2-5; the D gene is possibly TRBD2 (5 bases). V was trimmed by 7 bases and J by 5 bases, leaving 21 bases between them. Germline V gene sequence: CDR1 SGDLS, CDR2 YYNGEE. The CDR3 has 15 amino acids. DNA for the CDR3: TGTGCCAGCCCACCGAACGGGTTTTCGGGGGAGACCCAGTACTTC. Translation: CASPPNGFSGETQYF. The complete variable domain, with remaining parts taken from reference TRBV9 and TRBJ2-5, reads DSGVTQTPKHLITATGQRVTLRCSPRSGDLSVYWYQQSLDQGLQFLIQYYNGEERAKGNILERFSAQQFPDLHSELNLSSLELGDSALYFCASPPNGFSGETQYFGPGTRLLVL.

The gene calls are TRBV27 and TRBJ2-3; tentatively, D is TRBD1 (6 bases). CDR1 is MNHEY, CDR2 SMNVEV, per germline (reference sequence). V shed 5 bases and J shed 2 bases, with 23 bases lying between them. This CDR3 region has 18 residues. The CDR3 sequence: CASSPYPPQGTTTDTQYF. The CDR3 DNA follows: TGTGCCAGCAGTCCATACCCGCCCCAGGGGACCACCACAGATACGCAGTATTTT.

The chain employs TRBV6-5 and TRBJ1-2; no clear D. The V end was cut by 2 bases, the J end by 7 bases, with 14 bases between. The germline gives CDR1 MNHEY, CDR2 SVGAGI. The CDR3 totals 14 residues. CDR3 DNA sequence: TGTGCCAGCAGTTACGATGACACATTCGTTGGCTACACCTTC. It translates to CASSYDDTFVGYTF.

This chain's CDR3 is CASSPSPTGQGLVEQYF. For the CDR3, the DNA is TGTGCCAGCAGCCCAAGTCCAACGGGACAGGGCCTCGTGGAGCAGTACTTC. The gene calls are TRBV5-4 and TRBJ2-7; 9 positions match TRBD1. The CDR3 runs 17 residues. V was clipped by 4 bases and J by 7 bases; unmatched bases: 18. CDR1 and CDR2 from the germline V gene are SGHNT and YYREEE (reference sequence).

Remarks on this clone: Other DNA sequences from this sample encode an identical CDR3 as well. The rearrangement uses TRBV2 and TRBJ1-1; D is uncertain. Germline V lookup: CDR1 SNHLY, CDR2 FYNNEI. The CDR3 is made up of 12 amino acids. The V end was cut by 3 bases, the J end by 3 bases, with 5 bases between. CDR3 residues: CASSDSYTEAFF. The CDR3 DNA sequence: TGTGCCAGCAGTGACAGCTACACTGAAGCTTTCTTT. Looking up the rest from reference TRBV2 and TRBJ1-1 gives the full variable domain: EPEVTQTPSHQVTQMGQEVILRCVPISNHLYFYWYRQILGQKVEFLVSFYNNEISEKSEIFDDQFSVERPDGSNFTLKIRSTKLEDSAMYFCASSDSYTEAFFGQGTRLTVV.

V and J are TRBV6-1 and TRBJ1-5, with D perhaps matching TRBD1 (5 bases). V gave up 1 base and J gave up 9 bases, with 13 bases separating them. Looked up from germline, CDR1 is MNHNS and CDR2 is SASEGT. This CDR3 contains 14 residues. CDR3 sequence reads: CASSEEAGYGPQHF. The CDR3 bases are TGTGCCAGCAGTGAAGAGGCAGGGTACGGGCCCCAGCATTTT.